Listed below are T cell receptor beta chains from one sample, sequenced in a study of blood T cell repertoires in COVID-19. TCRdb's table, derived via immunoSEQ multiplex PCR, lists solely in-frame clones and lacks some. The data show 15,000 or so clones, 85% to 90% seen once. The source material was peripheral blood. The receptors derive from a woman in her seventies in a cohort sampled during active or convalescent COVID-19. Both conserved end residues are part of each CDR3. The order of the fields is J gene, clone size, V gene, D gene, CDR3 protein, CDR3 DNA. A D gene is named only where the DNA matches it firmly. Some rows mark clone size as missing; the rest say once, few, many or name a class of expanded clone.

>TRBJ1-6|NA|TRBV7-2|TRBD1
CASSPWTGLYNSPLHF
TGTGCCAGCAGCCCATGGACAGGGCTCTATAATTCACCCCTCCACTTT
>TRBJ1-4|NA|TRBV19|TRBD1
CASRPQGSGYEKLFF
TGTGCCAGTAGGCCACAGGGGAGTGGATATGAAAAACTGTTTTTT
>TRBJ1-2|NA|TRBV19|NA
CASSSRGALLGYTF
TGTGCCAGTAGTTCCCGGGGGGCCTTATTGGGCTACACCTTC
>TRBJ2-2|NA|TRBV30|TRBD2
CAWTSGANTGELFF
TGTGCCTGGACTAGCGGGGCGAACACCGGGGAGCTGTTTTTT
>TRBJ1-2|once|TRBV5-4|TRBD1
CASSFGQGGYTF
TGTGCCAGCAGCTTTGGACAGGGCGGCTACACCTTC
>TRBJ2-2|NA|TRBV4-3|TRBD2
CASSLNLSARGGHTGELFF
TGCGCCAGCAGCCTCAATCTTTCGGCGCGGGGGGGGCACACCGGGGAGCTGTTTTTT
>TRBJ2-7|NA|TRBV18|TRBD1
CASSPGQYEQYF
TGTGCCAGCTCACCGGGACAGTACGAGCAGTACTTC
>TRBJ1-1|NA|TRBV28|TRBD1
CASSGTGRMNTEAFF
TGTGCCAGCAGTGGGACAGGGCGGATGAACACTGAAGCTTTCTTT
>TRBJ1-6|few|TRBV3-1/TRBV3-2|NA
CASSQAGWNSPLHF
TGTGCCAGCAGCCAAGCGGGGTGGAATTCACCCCTCCACTTT
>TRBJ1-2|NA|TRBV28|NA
CASSLARAYGYTF
TGTGCCAGCAGTTTAGCCAGGGCCTATGGCTACACCTTC
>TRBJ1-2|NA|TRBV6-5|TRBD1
CASIDRGTGNYGYTF
TGTGCCAGCATAGATAGGGGGACAGGGAACTATGGCTACACCTTC
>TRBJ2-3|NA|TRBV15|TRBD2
CATSRVRQRGLRDTQYF
TGTGCCACCAGCAGAGTTCGGCAGCGGGGGCTCCGAGATACGCAGTATTTT
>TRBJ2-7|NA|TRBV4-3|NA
CASSQVVGRVKDEQYF
TGCGCCAGCAGCCAAGTCGTGGGCAGGGTTAAGGACGAGCAGTACTTC
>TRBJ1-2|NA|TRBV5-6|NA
CASSLVAGYGYTF
TGTGCCAGCAGCTTGGTAGCGGGCTATGGCTACACCTTC
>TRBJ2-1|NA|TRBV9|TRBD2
CASSVQQRGLQFF
TGTGCCAGCAGCGTCCAACAGCGGGGGCTCCAGTTCTTC
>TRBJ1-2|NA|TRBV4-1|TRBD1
CASSQRTGDVYGYTF
TGCGCCAGCAGCCAAAGGACAGGGGACGTCTATGGCTACACCTTC
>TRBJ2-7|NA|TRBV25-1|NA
CASSEYYEQYF
TGTGCCAGCAGTGAGTACTACGAGCAGTACTTC
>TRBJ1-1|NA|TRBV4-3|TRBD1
CASSQSGQGLIFF
TGCGCCAGCAGCCAATCGGGACAGGGACTCATTTTCTTT
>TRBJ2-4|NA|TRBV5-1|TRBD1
CASTTGTGFKVQYF
TGCGCCAGCACCACCGGGACAGGGTTCAAGGTTCAGTACTTC
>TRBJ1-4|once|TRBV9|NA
CASSPDRGAANEKLFF
TGTGCCAGCAGCCCCGACCGGGGGGCGGCTAATGAAAAACTGTTTTTT
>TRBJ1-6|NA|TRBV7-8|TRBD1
CASSVTGGRGNSPLHF
TGTGCCAGCAGCGTAACAGGGGGCAGGGGTAATTCACCCCTCCACTTT
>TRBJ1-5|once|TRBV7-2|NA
CASSLENARGNQPQHF
TGTGCCAGCAGCTTAGAGAACGCCCGGGGCAATCAGCCCCAGCATTTT
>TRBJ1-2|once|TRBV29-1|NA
CSVSQSNYGYTF
TGCAGCGTTTCACAGAGTAACTATGGCTACACCTTC
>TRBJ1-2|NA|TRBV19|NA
CASRDNLYGYTF
TGTGCCAGTAGGGACAATCTTTATGGCTACACCTTC
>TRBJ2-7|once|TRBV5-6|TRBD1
CASGIQGVYEQYF
TGTGCCAGCGGTATACAGGGGGTCTACGAGCAGTACTTC
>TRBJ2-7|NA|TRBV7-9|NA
CASSRSTGRYEQYF
TGTGCCAGCAGCCGATCGACAGGTCGCTACGAGCAGTACTTC
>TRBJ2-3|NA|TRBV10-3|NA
CAIRGALADTQYF
TGTGCCATCAGGGGGGCGTTGGCAGATACGCAGTATTTT
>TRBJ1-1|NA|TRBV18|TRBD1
CASSPRDRGNTEAFF
TGTGCCAGCTCACCGAGGGACAGGGGGAACACTGAAGCTTTCTTT
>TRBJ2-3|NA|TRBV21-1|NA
CASSKGVDSGGEADTQYF
TGTGCCAGCAGCAAAGGGGTGGATAGCGGGGGAGAAGCAGATACGCAGTATTTT
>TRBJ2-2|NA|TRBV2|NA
CASRVQNTGELFF
TGTGCCAGCAGGGTACAGAACACCGGGGAGCTGTTTTTT
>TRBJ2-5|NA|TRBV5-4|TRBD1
CASRFRDRGQETQYF
TGTGCCAGCAGATTCCGGGACAGGGGCCAAGAGACCCAGTACTTC
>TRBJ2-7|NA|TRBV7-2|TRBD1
CASSPRPPGQGLTYEQYF
TGTGCCAGCAGCCCTCGACCGCCGGGACAGGGTTTAACCTACGAGCAGTACTTC